These T cell receptor beta chains were read from a single sample in a study of cytomegalovirus exposure and HLA in healthy donors. Profiling relied on immunoSEQ multiplex PCR, and the TCRdb table lists in-frame clones only, not all of them. The sample consists of around 180,000 clones, about 81% of them appearing once. Source material: PBMCs. The receptors come from a woman under 30 in good health and CMV-seropositive. Each CDR3 is given without its conserved first and last residue.

TRBJ2-1 | TRBV2 | 14 | ASSVQRQTICNEQF
TRBJ2-1 | TRBV4-1 | 13 | ASSWTSGAGNEQF
TRBJ1-3 | TRBV13 | 13 | ASSGGGTSGNTIY
TRBJ1-2 | TRBV10-2 | 13 | ASSDPTGAVYGYT
TRBJ1-3 | TRBV9 | 16 | ASSVTPHSAVSGNTIY
TRBJ2-1 | TRBV19 | 12 | ASRIGGDYNEQF
TRBJ1-1 | TRBV11-2 | 11 | ASSLNRNTEAF
TRBJ1-1 | TRBV10-3 | 9 | AISGGQEAF
TRBJ2-5 | TRBV9 | 13 | ASSVGGARGETQY
TRBJ1-2 | TRBV10-1 | 16 | ASSGLDGVRSLGYGYT
TRBJ2-5 | TRBV7-2 | 13 | ASSPRQVVQETQY
TRBJ2-3 | TRBV19 | 13 | ASSKLTGGTDTQY
TRBJ2-5 | TRBV7-2 | 12 | ASSLGGGGETQY
TRBJ2-6 | TRBV4-1 | 15 | ASSQGQARGGANVLT
TRBJ2-5 | TRBV10-3 | 11 | AISEAYQETQY
TRBJ2-1 | TRBV4-1 | 15 | ASSQDYGREIYNEQF
TRBJ2-7 | TRBV28 | 10 | ASSPDSYEQY
TRBJ2-5 | TRBV29-1 | 10 | SLVHPDQTQY
TRBJ1-5 | TRBV6-6 | 14 | ASSYPGTTSNQPQH
TRBJ1-1 | TRBV19 | 10 | ASSWANTEAF
TRBJ1-6 | TRBV7-3 | 13 | ASSLGQAYNSPLH
TRBJ1-6 | TRBV7-2 | 13 | ASSFGTGYNSPLH
TRBJ2-5 | TRBV7-9 | 13 | ASSLEETGRETQY
TRBJ1-1 | TRBV6-5 | 11 | ASSTGFGTEAF